A selection of T cell receptor beta chains follows, all from one sample in a study of regulatory T cells in long-lasting Graves disease. Each CDR3 protein gets one entry after TCRdb re-called the multiplex PCR reads with MiXCR. The sample has hundreds of thousands of distinct CDR3 sequences, about 16% seen once; the top ten hold more than 10%. This same sample was also taken into another study, of T cells in Graves' hyperthyroidism and ophthalmopathy.

The source was peripheral blood mononuclear cells (PBMCs), collected at new diagnosis, from a patient treated with antithyroid drugs. These receptors came from a young man with Graves disease. The CDR3 runs from the conserved cysteine through the conserved F or W. Each record gives: V gene, CDR3 length, clone size, J gene, D gene, CDR3 DNA, CDR3 protein. D genes are given only for firm matches. Clone size is stated in some rows and not others, as once, few, many or a class when expanded.

TRBV2,13,.,TRBJ1-4,.,TGTGCCAGCAGGTCGCGGGGTGGTGAAAAACTGTTTTTT,CASRSRGGEKLFF
TRBV6-2/TRBV6-3,13,.,TRBJ2-7,.,TGTGCCAGCAGTGTCGGTGAGCTCTACGAGCAGTACTTC,CASSVGELYEQYF
TRBV20-1,15,.,TRBJ2-1,.,TGCAGTGCCTCCAGCGGCGGACCAGGTTGGGATGAGCAGTTCTTC,CSASSGGPGWDEQFF
TRBV6-5,15,many,TRBJ2-1,.,TGTGCCAGCAGTTCGGACTGGAGCTCCTACAATGAGCAGTTCTTC,CASSSDWSSYNEQFF
TRBV27,16,.,TRBJ2-1,TRBD2,TGTGCCAGCAGTCCATTTAGCGGGGGCTCCTACAATGAGCAGTTCTTC,CASSPFSGGSYNEQFF
TRBV11-3,16,many,TRBJ2-1,.,TGTGCCAGCAGCACCGGACAGAGTCTCTCCTACAATGAGCAGTTCTTC,CASSTGQSLSYNEQFF
TRBV12-3/TRBV12-4,14,many,TRBJ1-5,.,TGTGCCACTTCATTGGGCGATCGCAATCAGCCCCAGCATTTT,CATSLGDRNQPQHF
TRBV12-3/TRBV12-4,12,many,TRBJ1-1,.,TGTGCCAGCCACCCGGGGAACACTGAAGCTTTCTTT,CASHPGNTEAFF
TRBV14,15,.,TRBJ2-2,TRBD1,TGTGCCAGCAGCCGGACAGGTTTTAAGACCGGGGAGCTGTTTTTT,CASSRTGFKTGELFF
TRBV12-3/TRBV12-4,13,many,TRBJ1-2,.,TGTGCCAGCAGTTTGGGAGGGGGGGGCGGCTACACCTTC,CASSLGGGGGYTF
TRBV28,18,many,TRBJ1-1,.,TGTGCCAGCAGTCTCTCCGCGGTGGACCTCGTAATGAACACTGAAGCTTTCTTT,CASSLSAVDLVMNTEAFF
TRBV12-3/TRBV12-4,14,many,TRBJ2-3,.,TGTGCCAGCAGTTCGGGGACCATACCAGATACGCAGTATTTT,CASSSGTIPDTQYF
TRBV7-9,13,.,TRBJ1-1,.,TGTGCCGGCCAAGGGCTAGGGGGCACTGAAGCTTTCTTT,CAGQGLGGTEAFF
TRBV12-3/TRBV12-4,15,.,TRBJ1-2,.,TGTGCCAGCAGTGAACCTGGGACAATCAACTATGGCTACACCTTC,CASSEPGTINYGYTF
TRBV19,15,.,TRBJ2-7,TRBD1,TGTGCCAGTAGTATCCGGGACAGAGGGCCCTACGAGCAGTACTTC,CASSIRDRGPYEQYF
TRBV20-1,13,many,TRBJ2-1,.,TGCAGTGCTACAACCGCCCCCTACAATGAGCAGTTCTTC,CSATTAPYNEQFF
TRBV19,13,.,TRBJ1-1,.,TGTGCCAGTAGTATACTGGGAATCGCTGAAGCTTTCTTT,CASSILGIAEAFF
TRBV11-2,16,many,TRBJ2-3,.,TGTGCCAGCAGCCCCCGACCCCAATGGGGCACAGATACGCAGTATTTT,CASSPRPQWGTDTQYF
TRBV7-9,15,many,TRBJ2-5,.,TGTGCCAGCAGCTTGCTTAGGCCCACACAAGAGACCCAGTACTTC,CASSLLRPTQETQYF
TRBV30,12,many,TRBJ2-7,.,TGTGCTTACGATGGGGTTTCCTACGAGCAGTACTTC,CAYDGVSYEQYF
TRBV27,13,many,TRBJ2-5,.,TGTGCCAGCACCCCACGGTGGGGAGAGACCCAGTACTTC,CASTPRWGETQYF
TRBV11-3,14,many,TRBJ2-2,TRBD1,TGTGCCAGCAGCCGGGACAGATACACCGGGGAGCTGTTTTTT,CASSRDRYTGELFF
TRBV27,16,few,TRBJ2-2,.,TGTGCCAGCAGTTTTAGGGCAGGGGAGAACACCGGGGAGCTGTTTTTT,CASSFRAGENTGELFF
TRBV6-9,15,many,TRBJ1-5,TRBD1,TGTGCCAGCAGTTATCGAGGGGGCGCGGGGCAGCCCCAGCATTTT,CASSYRGGAGQPQHF
TRBV28,17,.,TRBJ1-2,TRBD1,TGTGCCAGCAGTCATACCGACCTACAGGGGGCTTGGTATGGCTACACCTTC,CASSHTDLQGAWYGYTF
TRBV27,12,few,TRBJ2-7,.,TGTGCCGCTCGGGACACATCCTACGGGCAGTACTTC,CAARDTSYGQYF
TRBV3-1,14,few,TRBJ1-2,TRBD1,TGTGCCAGCAGCCGCGAGGACAGGGGCTATGGCTACACCTTC,CASSREDRGYGYTF
TRBV28,15,many,TRBJ2-7,TRBD2,TGTGCCAGCAGTTCCCCCGGGACTAGTTCCTACGAGCAGTACTTC,CASSSPGTSSYEQYF
TRBV13,15,.,TRBJ1-2,.,TGTGCCAGCAGCCCGTCCCAGAGAATATACTATGGCTACACCTTC,CASSPSQRIYYGYTF
TRBV6-2/TRBV6-3,14,.,TRBJ2-3,.,TGTGCCAGCAGTTACCCAGCGGAGGGGGATACGCAGTATTTT,CASSYPAEGDTQYF
TRBV6-1,15,few,TRBJ2-1,TRBD2,TGTGCCAGCAGGATTAGCGGGAGGGCCTCCAGTGAGCAGTTCTTC,CASRISGRASSEQFF
TRBV12-3/TRBV12-4,15,many,TRBJ2-5,TRBD1,TGTGCCAGCAGTTTAGTGACAGGGGCGGTGGAGACCCAGTACTTC,CASSLVTGAVETQYF
TRBV6-4,14,.,TRBJ1-2,.,TGTGCCAGCAGTGTCTCCGGGACGGACTATGGCTACACCTTC,CASSVSGTDYGYTF
TRBV18,14,few,TRBJ2-7,TRBD1,TGTGCCAGCTCGCATCGGGACAGTACCTACGAGCAGTACTTC,CASSHRDSTYEQYF
TRBV12-3/TRBV12-4,13,many,TRBJ1-1,.,TGTGCCAGCAGCCAAGGGACGGACCATGAAGCTTTCTTT,CASSQGTDHEAFF
TRBV18,14,many,TRBJ2-2,.,TGTGCCAGCTCACCGACAGGAAACACCGGGGAGCTGTTTTTT,CASSPTGNTGELFF
TRBV6-1,17,many,TRBJ1-5,TRBD1,TGTGCCAGCAGTGAACCAGGGGGCTCCTATAGCAATCAGCCCCAGCATTTT,CASSEPGGSYSNQPQHF
TRBV5-1,16,few,TRBJ2-3,TRBD2,TGCGCCAGCAGCCCGACTACGGGACTAGCGGGAGATACGCAGTATTTT,CASSPTTGLAGDTQYF
TRBV2,14,many,TRBJ1-2,.,TGTGCCAGCAGTGAAGCCAGGCAGGGTGGGAGGTACACCTTC,CASSEARQGGRYTF
TRBV7-9,14,many,TRBJ2-1,.,TGTGCCAGCAGCTTGGGGACTGCACCCAATGAGCAGTTCTTC,CASSLGTAPNEQFF
TRBV14,14,few,TRBJ2-3,.,TGTGCCAGCAGCCAAGTGGAGACAACAGATACGCAGTATTTT,CASSQVETTDTQYF
TRBV30,12,many,TRBJ2-5,.,TGTGCCTGGAGTCCCGACCAAGAGACCCAGTACTTC,CAWSPDQETQYF
TRBV7-9,14,many,TRBJ1-1,.,TGTGCCAGCAGCGCCGGACCCAAAAACACTGAAGCTTTCTTT,CASSAGPKNTEAFF
TRBV19,13,few,TRBJ2-2,.,TGTGCCAGTAGTATCGAGGCTACCGGGGAGCTGTTTTTT,CASSIEATGELFF
TRBV7-6,15,few,TRBJ1-4,.,TGTGCCAGCAGCTCCGAGACAGGAGGAGGAGAAAAACTGTTTTTT,CASSSETGGGEKLFF
TRBV15,15,many,TRBJ2-1,.,TGTGCCACCAGCAGAGACTTGAGCTCCTACAATGAGCAGTTCTTC,CATSRDLSSYNEQFF